This T cell receptor beta chain was observed in a study of T cell responses to AZD1222 COVID-19 vaccine. Assay: immunoSEQ multiplex PCR; the TCRdb copy retains only in-frame clones and omits some. Seen here are approximately 100,000 clones, about 87% observed once, and the top ten hold 9% to 15%. With regard to this clone: As yet, its antigen is unknown.

Broader study findings: In a largely white British group with more females than males, clonal diversity was possibly underestimated.

Trimming took 1 base from V and 7 from J; bases not matched to a gene: 10. The germline gives CDR1 LNHNV, CDR2 YYDKDF (reference sequence). The CDR3 totals 16 residues. The gene calls are TRBV15 and TRBJ2-1; 7 bases agree with TRBD2. The sequence was collected from an adult in good health. The starting material was peripheral blood, obtained on day 0 of AZD1222 vaccination. CDR3 coding DNA: TGTGCCACCAGCAGAGTTAATAAAGCGCGGGGGAATGAGCAGTTCTTC. Protein product: CATSRVNKARGNEQFF.